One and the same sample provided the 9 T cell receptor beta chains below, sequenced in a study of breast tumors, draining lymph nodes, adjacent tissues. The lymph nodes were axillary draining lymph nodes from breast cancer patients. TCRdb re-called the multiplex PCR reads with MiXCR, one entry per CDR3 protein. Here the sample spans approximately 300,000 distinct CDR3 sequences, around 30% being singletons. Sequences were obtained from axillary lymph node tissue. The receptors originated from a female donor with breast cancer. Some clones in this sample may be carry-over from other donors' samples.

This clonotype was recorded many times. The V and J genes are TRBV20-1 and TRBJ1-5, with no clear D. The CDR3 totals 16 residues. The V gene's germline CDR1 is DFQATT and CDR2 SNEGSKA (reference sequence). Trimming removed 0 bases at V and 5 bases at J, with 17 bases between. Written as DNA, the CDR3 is TGCAGTGCTAGAGATCCAAAGAGCGCTTTCCATCAGCCCCAGCATTTT. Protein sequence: CSARDPKSAFHQPQHF.

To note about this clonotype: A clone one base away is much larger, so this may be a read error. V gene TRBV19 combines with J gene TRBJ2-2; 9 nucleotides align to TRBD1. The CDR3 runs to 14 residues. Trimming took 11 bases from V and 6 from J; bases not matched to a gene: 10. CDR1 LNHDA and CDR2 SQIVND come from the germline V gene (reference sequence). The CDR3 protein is CAGSDRGDPGELFF. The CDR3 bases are TGTGCCGGATCCGACAGGGGGGACCCCGGGGAGCTGTTTTTT.

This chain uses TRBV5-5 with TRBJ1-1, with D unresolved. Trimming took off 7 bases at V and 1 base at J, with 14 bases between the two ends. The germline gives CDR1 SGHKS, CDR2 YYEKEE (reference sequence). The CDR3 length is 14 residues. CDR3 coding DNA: TGTGCCAGCCGTGTGTTAGGCAAGAACACTGAAGCTTTCTTT. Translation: CASRVLGKNTEAFF.

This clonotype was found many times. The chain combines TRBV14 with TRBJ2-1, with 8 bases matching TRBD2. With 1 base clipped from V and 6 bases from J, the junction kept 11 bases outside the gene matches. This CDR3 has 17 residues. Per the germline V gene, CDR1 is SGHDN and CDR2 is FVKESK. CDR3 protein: CASSQAQTGREGNEQFF. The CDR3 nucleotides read TGTGCCAGCAGCCAAGCCCAAACAGGACGGGAGGGCAATGAGCAGTTCTTC. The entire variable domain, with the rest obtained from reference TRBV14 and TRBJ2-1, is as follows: EAGVTQFPSHSVIEKGQTVTLRCDPISGHDNLYWYRRVMGKEIKFLLHFVKESKQDESGMPNNRFLAERTGGTYSTLKVQPAELEDSGVYFCASSQAQTGREGNEQFFGPGTRLTVL.

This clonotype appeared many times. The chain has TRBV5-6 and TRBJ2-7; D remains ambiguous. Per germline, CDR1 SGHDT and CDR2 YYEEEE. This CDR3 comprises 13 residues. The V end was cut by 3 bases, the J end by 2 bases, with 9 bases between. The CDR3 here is CASSWGAAYEQYF. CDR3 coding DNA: TGTGCCAGCAGCTGGGGTGCCGCCTACGAGCAGTACTTC. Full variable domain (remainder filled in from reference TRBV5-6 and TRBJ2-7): DAGVTQSPTHLIKTRGQQVTLRCSPKSGHDTVSWYQQALGQGPQFIFQYYEEEERQRGNFPDRFSGHQFPNYSSELNVNALLLGDSALYLCASSWGAAYEQYFGPGTRLTVT.

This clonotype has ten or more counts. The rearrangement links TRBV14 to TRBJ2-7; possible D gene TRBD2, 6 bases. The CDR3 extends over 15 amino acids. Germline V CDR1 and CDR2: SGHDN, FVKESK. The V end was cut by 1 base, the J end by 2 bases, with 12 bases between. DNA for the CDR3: TGTGCCAGCAGCCAAGTCCTAGCGAGTACCTACGAGCAGTACTTC. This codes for CASSQVLASTYEQYF.

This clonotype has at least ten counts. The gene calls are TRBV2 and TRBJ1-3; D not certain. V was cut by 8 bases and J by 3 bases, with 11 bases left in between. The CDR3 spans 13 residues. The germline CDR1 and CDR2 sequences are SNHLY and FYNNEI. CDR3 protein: CASSQGLGNTIYF. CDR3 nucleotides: TGTGCCAGCTCACAAGGGCTTGGAAACACCATATATTTT.

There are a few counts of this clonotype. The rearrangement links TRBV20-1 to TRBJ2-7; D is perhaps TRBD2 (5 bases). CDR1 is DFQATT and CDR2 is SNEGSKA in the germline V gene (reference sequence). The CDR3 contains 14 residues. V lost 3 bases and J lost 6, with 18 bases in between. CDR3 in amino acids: CSASQPGIPSEQYF. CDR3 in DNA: TGCAGTGCTAGTCAACCGGGAATACCCTCCGAGCAGTACTTC.

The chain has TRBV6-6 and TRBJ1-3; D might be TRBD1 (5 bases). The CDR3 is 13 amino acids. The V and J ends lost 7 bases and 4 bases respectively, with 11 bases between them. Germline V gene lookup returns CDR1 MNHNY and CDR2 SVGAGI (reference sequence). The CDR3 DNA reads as TGTGCCAGCACGGGGCGGACAGGAAACACCATATATTTT. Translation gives CASTGRTGNTIYF.